The 30 T cell receptor beta chains presented below share a single source sample, sequenced in a study of T-cell reconstitution after alpha-beta-depleted transplantation in children. Unique molecular identifiers tagged the TCRbeta library. Via MiXCR, TCRdb re-called the PCR reads, giving one row per CDR3 protein. The sample yields nearly 200,000 distinct CDR3 sequences, 6.3% seen once. Material: PBMCs, obtained before TCRalphabeta/CD19-depleted stem cell transplant. These receptors all stem from a girl under two years old with combined immunodeficiency, due to receive a stem cell transplant.

V usage is TRBV7-9 and J usage is TRBJ1-3; D remains unclear. This CDR3 has 11 amino acids. Germline lookup yields CDR1 SEHNR and CDR2 FQNEAQ (reference sequence). The V end was cut by 10 bases, the J end by 4 bases, with 8 bases between. CDR3 sequence reads: CATYRGNTIYF. The CDR3 DNA reads TGTGCCACTTACCGGGGAAACACCATATATTTT.

This clonotype was detected a few times. The CDR3 region has the DNA TGTGCCAGCAGCCTACATGGTGACAGGGGGCGTTCACCCCTCCACTTT. It encodes CASSLHGDRGRSPLHF. The V gene is TRBV13, the J gene TRBJ1-6, with TRBD1 matching 10 bases. The J segment lost 9 bases and the V segment lost 5 bases, leaving 10 bases of the junction unmatched. The CDR3 is 16 residues long. The germline V gene encodes CDR1 PRHDT and CDR2 FYEKMQ (reference sequence). Together with reference TRBV13 and TRBJ1-6, the CDR3 gives the full variable domain: AAGVIQSPRHLIKEKRETATLKCYPIPRHDTVYWYQQGPGQDPQFLISFYEKMQSDKGSIPDRFSAQQFSDYHSELNMSSLELGDSALYFCASSLHGDRGRSPLHFGNGTRLTVT.

In its sample, this clonotype was seen many times. The chain has TRBV21-1 and TRBJ2-1; the table's D call, TRBD2, has no DNA check behind it. TRBV21-1 is an annotated pseudogene. The CDR3 extends over 15 amino acids. In nucleotides, the CDR3 is TGTGCCAGCAGCAAAGTTTCCCAGGGAGGTAATGAGCAGTTCTTC. Protein sequence: CASSKVSQGGNEQFF.

This clonotype has just a few counts. The rearrangement uses TRBV12-3 or TRBV12-4 and TRBJ2-7, with D maybe TRBD1 (9 bases). V was cut by 3 bases and J by 1 base, with 22 bases left in between. The CDR3 totals 18 residues. The CDR3 nucleotides are TGTGCCAGCAGTTTCCCACAGGGGGCTCGGGGGGGTTCCTACGAGCAGTACTTC. Protein product: CASSFPQGARGGSYEQYF.

This clonotype was seen at least ten times. V usage is TRBV6-6 and J usage is TRBJ1-4; D remains unclear. This CDR3 region has 13 residues. The germline gives CDR1 MNHNY, CDR2 SVGAGI (reference sequence). Trimming left V 1 base short and J 11 bases short, with 11 bases between. The CDR3 sequence: CASSYFLAEKLFF. The CDR3 nucleotides read TGTGCCAGCAGTTACTTTCTGGCCGAGAAACTGTTTTTT.

The chain employs TRBV4-2 and TRBJ2-7; possibly TRBD1 or TRBD2 for D (5 bases each). The CDR3 has 13 residues. V lost 5 bases to trimming and J lost 2 bases, with 10 bases between them. Per the germline V gene, CDR1 is LGHNA and CDR2 is YNFKEQ. CDR3 DNA sequence: TGTGCCAGCAGCTCGGGGCTTACCTACGAGCAGTACTTC. Translation: CASSSGLTYEQYF.

This clonotype was detected ten times or more. The chain couples TRBV29-1 to TRBJ2-1; D is ambiguous. This CDR3 region has 15 residues. Germline CDR1 is SQVTM and CDR2 is ANQGSEA. Trimming removed 0 bases from V and 7 bases from J, with 16 bases in between. CDR3 nucleotides: TGCAGCGTTGAAGATCCGGCGCCCGAGATGAATGAGCAGTTCTTC. Amino acid sequence: CSVEDPAPEMNEQFF.

The sample holds many counts of this clonotype. The chain links TRBV28 to TRBJ2-7; no definite D call. Deletions cut 5 bases from V and 3 bases from J, with 11 bases between. The CDR3 runs 13 residues. Looked up from germline, CDR1 is MDHEN and CDR2 is SYDVKM. In DNA, the CDR3 is TGTGCCAGCAGTATCCCGATAAACTACGAGCAGTACTTC. It is translated as CASSIPINYEQYF.

This clonotype was found many times. The V and J genes are TRBV6-2 or TRBV6-3 and TRBJ1-2; the match to TRBD1 covers 11 bases. The CDR3 covers 16 residues. The trim removed 6 bases at V and 4 bases at J, leaving 10 bases unmatched. CDR1 is MNHEY and CDR2 is SVGEGT in the germline V gene. CDR3 region: CASSTGQGAPVYGYTF. CDR3 nucleotides: TGTGCCAGCAGCACCGGACAGGGGGCTCCCGTCTATGGCTACACCTTC.

This clonotype was found many times. DNA for the CDR3: TGTGCCAGCAGCCTAGACGGAGGACTTAACTATGGCTACACCTTC. Encoded protein: CASSLDGGLNYGYTF. V is TRBV12-3 or TRBV12-4 and J is TRBJ1-2, with D uncertain. Trimming left V 6 bases short and J 1 base short, with 15 bases between. This CDR3 has 15 residues.

Many counts were recorded for this clonotype. The junction shows a germline mismatch at one end, possibly a read error. The chain combines TRBV3-1 with TRBJ2-1, with D unresolved. CDR1 is LGHDT and CDR2 is YNNKEL in the germline V gene (reference sequence). This CDR3 has 15 amino acids. Here the CDR3 reads CASSHSTEAYSEQFF. In nucleotides, the CDR3 is TGTGCCAGCAGCCATAGTACAGAGGCCTACAGTGAGCAGTTCTTC.

This clonotype was recorded at least ten times. This chain links TRBV6-1 with TRBJ1-1, with D possibly matching TRBD1 (5 bases). CDR1 is MNHNS and CDR2 is SASEGT in the germline V gene. The ends were cut back, 8 bases at V and 6 bases at J, with 16 bases in the middle. This CDR3 comprises 13 residues. The CDR3 DNA follows: TGTGCCAGCTGGGTCTCAGGGTATCCTGAAGCTTTCTTT. Protein sequence: CASWVSGYPEAFF.

This clonotype was picked up many times. The chain is built from TRBV29-1 and TRBJ2-1, with 13 bases matching TRBD2. Germline V gene data show CDR1 as SQVTM and CDR2 as ANQGSEA. This CDR3 spans 16 amino acids. V trimming: 4 bases; J trimming: 6 bases; junction bases outside the gene matches: 9. The CDR3 spells CSVVGLAGIRANEQFF. CDR3 DNA sequence: TGCAGCGTTGTGGGACTAGCGGGAATCAGGGCCAATGAGCAGTTCTTC.

This clonotype was counted many times. V and J are TRBV20-1 and TRBJ2-1, with D possibly TRBD1 on 5 matching bases. This CDR3 contains 17 residues. Germline V CDR1 and CDR2: DFQATT, SNEGSKA (reference sequence). Trimming took 0 bases from V and 6 from J, leaving 21 bases between them. CDR3 protein: CSARDMELSGSRNEQFF. In nucleotides, the CDR3 is TGCAGTGCTAGAGATATGGAACTCTCAGGGTCTCGCAATGAGCAGTTCTTC.

This clonotype was seen ten or more times. The J gene is TRBJ2-3, the V gene TRBV24-1, with D maybe TRBD2 (5 bases). Trimming left V 0 bases short and J 1 base short, with 10 bases between. This CDR3 spans 16 amino acids. Germline V CDR1 and CDR2: KGHDR, SFDVKD. The CDR3 sequence: CATSDLSPGGTDTQYF. As DNA, the CDR3 is TGTGCCACCAGTGATTTGTCCCCCGGGGGCACAGATACGCAGTATTTT.

This clonotype was observed at least ten times. The CDR3 here is CASSLSGQVNQPQHF. The DNA of the CDR3 is TGTGCCAGCAGTTTGTCTGGACAGGTCAATCAGCCCCAGCATTTT. This chain uses TRBV12-3 or TRBV12-4 with TRBJ1-5, with 7 bases identical to TRBD1. V lost 3 bases to trimming and J lost 3 bases; unmatched junction nucleotides: 5. The length of the CDR3 is 15 residues.

This sequence joins TRBV28 and TRBJ1-6; D is uncertain. The V gene's germline CDR1 is MDHEN and CDR2 SYDVKM. The V gene lost 3 bases and the J gene lost 10 bases, with 7 bases spanning the gap. CDR3 length equals 12 residues. The CDR3 region has the DNA TGTGCCAGCAGTTTCCCAATCTCACCCCTCCACTTT. Its protein product is CASSFPISPLHF.

Many counts were recorded for this clonotype. The V and J genes are TRBV27 and TRBJ2-1; the D gene is possibly TRBD1 (6 bases). The V gene's germline CDR1 is MNHEY and CDR2 SMNVEV (reference sequence). CDR3 length: 13 residues. Trimming cost V 2 bases and J 7 bases, with 9 bases left between them. CDR3 sequence reads: CASSLVQGNEQFF. CDR3 sequence (DNA): TGTGCCAGCAGTTTAGTTCAGGGGAATGAGCAGTTCTTC.

This clonotype was seen repeatedly, ten times or more. V usage is TRBV29-1 and J usage is TRBJ2-3, with D unclear. V was trimmed by 1 base and J by 3 bases, leaving 11 bases between them. The CDR3 length is 14 residues. Germline CDR1 and CDR2: SQVTM and ANQGSEA. The CDR3: CSVEGIGGTDTQYF. The CDR3 bases are TGCAGCGTTGAAGGTATCGGCGGAACAGATACGCAGTATTTT.

In its sample, this clonotype was seen many times. The V gene is TRBV6-2 or TRBV6-3, the J gene TRBJ2-2, with TRBD2 matching over 9 bases. Germline CDR1 MNHEY, CDR2 SVGEGT. This CDR3 contains 19 residues. The trim removed 2 bases at V and 0 bases at J, leaving 10 bases unmatched. DNA for the CDR3: TGTGCCAGCAGTTACAACCTAAAGCGGGAGGTATCGAACACCGGGGAGCTGTTTTTT. It specifies CASSYNLKREVSNTGELFF.

This clonotype was picked up many times. The chain couples TRBV3-1 to TRBJ1-1, with TRBD1 identical over 7 bases. The CDR3 loop spans 16 amino acids. Germline V lookup: CDR1 LGHDT, CDR2 YNNKEL (reference sequence). V dropped 3 bases and J dropped 1; count of bases not matched to a gene: 8. The CDR3 sequence: CASSQEQGMSNTEAFF. Here the CDR3 DNA reads TGTGCCAGCAGCCAGGAACAGGGGATGTCGAACACTGAAGCTTTCTTT. The full variable domain, its missing parts supplied by reference TRBV3-1 and TRBJ1-1, is DTAVSQTPKYLVTQMGNDKSIKCEQNLGHDTMYWYKQDSKKFLKIMFSYNNKELIINETVPNRFSPKSPDKAHLNLHINSLELGDSAVYFCASSQEQGMSNTEAFFGQGTRLTVV.

In this sample, this clonotype turned up many times. V is TRBV20-1 and J is TRBJ1-6, with 8 bases matching TRBD1. The ends lost 5 bases at V and 8 bases at J; junction bases unmatched: 8. CDR3 length: 14 amino acids. Germline CDR1 is DFQATT and CDR2 is SNEGSKA (reference sequence). This CDR3 is CSAGQTGGDSPLHF. The CDR3 DNA reads as TGCAGTGCTGGACAAACAGGGGGGGATTCACCCCTCCACTTT.

This clonotype showed up many times. Compared with germline, one end of the junction differs, possibly owing to a read error. The gene calls are TRBV15 and TRBJ2-4; D might be TRBD2 (6 bases). The CDR3 contains 12 residues. CDR1 and CDR2 (germline): LNHNV, YYDKDF (reference sequence). CDR3 protein: CATSRVGGERNF. The CDR3 region has the DNA TGTGCCACCAGCAGAGTAGGCGGGGAGCGGAATTTC.

This clonotype appeared many times. This rearrangement joins TRBV12-3 or TRBV12-4 to TRBJ2-7; D tentatively fits TRBD1 or TRBD2 (5 bases each). V dropped 5 bases and J dropped 2 bases, with 16 bases sitting between them. This CDR3 is 15 amino acids long. The CDR3 region is CASSLVWDGPYEQYF. The CDR3 region has the DNA TGTGCCAGCAGTCTTGTCTGGGACGGGCCCTACGAGCAGTACTTC.

This clonotype occurred many times. V gene TRBV27 combines with J gene TRBJ1-6; maybe TRBD1 (5 bases). CDR1 is MNHEY, CDR2 SMNVEV, per germline (reference sequence). V shed 2 bases and J shed 6 bases, with 17 bases lying between them. This CDR3 comprises 17 residues. This CDR3 reads CASSLLPTGTANSPLHF. The CDR3 DNA sequence: TGTGCCAGCAGTTTACTCCCGACCGGGACGGCTAATTCACCCCTCCACTTT.

This clonotype was picked up many times. V gene TRBV29-1 combines with J gene TRBJ2-1, with TRBD2 matching 8 bases. The CDR3 has 16 residues. Germline CDR1 reads SQVTM; CDR2 reads ANQGSEA. The J segment lost 3 bases and the V segment lost 0 bases, leaving 7 bases of the junction unmatched. DNA for the CDR3: TGCAGCGTTGAAGATCTAGCTAGCGGGCTCTACAATGAGCAGTTCTTC. Amino acid sequence: CSVEDLASGLYNEQFF.

A few counts support this clonotype. The chain employs TRBV9 and TRBJ2-1; 10 positions agree with TRBD2. CDR3 size: 17 residues. The germline gives CDR1 SGDLS, CDR2 YYNGEE. Germline trimming cut 6 bases from V and 0 bases from J; bases unmatched to any gene: 9. The CDR3 DNA sequence: TGTGCCAGCACCATTAGCGGGGGGACGAGCTCCTACAATGAGCAGTTCTTC. Translating gives CASTISGGTSSYNEQFF.

The sample holds many counts of this clonotype. The rearrangement links TRBV12-3 or TRBV12-4 to TRBJ2-3; D is possibly TRBD1 or TRBD2 (5 bases each). Trimming stripped 3 bases from V and 5 bases from J, with 9 bases between. The CDR3 sequence is 13 residues long. Here the CDR3 DNA reads TGTGCCAGCAGTTTCTGGGACGTAGATACGCAGTATTTT. This codes for CASSFWDVDTQYF.

This clonotype was counted at least ten times. CDR3 residues: CASSTTGAKGETQYF. For the CDR3, the DNA is TGTGCCAGTAGTACGACAGGGGCGAAAGGAGAGACCCAGTACTTC. The rearrangement joins TRBV19 to TRBJ2-5; TRBD1 agrees at 8 bases. This CDR3 comprises 15 residues. With 4 bases clipped from V and 4 bases from J, the junction kept 8 bases outside the gene matches. From germline, CDR1 is LNHDA and CDR2 SQIVND (reference sequence).

This clonotype has at least ten counts. The V gene is TRBV4-3, the J gene TRBJ2-7; TRBD1 is a possible D gene (6 bases). Between the trimmed V and J ends, which lost 0 bases and 1 base, there was a span of 19 bases. The CDR3 extends over 18 amino acids. Germline V lookup: CDR1 LGHNA, CDR2 YSLEER. CDR3 sequence: CASSQEARTEARSYEQYF. In DNA, the CDR3 is TGCGCCAGCAGCCAAGAGGCGAGGACAGAAGCCCGGTCCTACGAGCAGTACTTC.